This T cell receptor (beta chain) was identified during a study of beta chain features in type 1 diabetes. Study conclusions and caveats: VDJ junctions in type 1 diabetes patients carried more deletions and fewer insertions.

Every isolated RNA sample was fully reverse transcribed, so sequencing captured expressed TCRB transcripts. The data were produced by immunoSEQ multiplex PCR, yet TCRdb's version contains in-frame clones alone and is incomplete. The sample has roughly 150,000 clones; approximately 8.1% are singletons. Of note for this clone: Antigen: not known.

The sample taken for sequencing was central memory CD4+ T cells from blood. The TCR originated in a man aged 18-30 years in good health.

The DNA for the CDR3 is TGTGCCAGCAGCCAATCCGCCCAGGGATACGAGCAGTACTTC. Translation: CASSQSAQGYEQYF. The rearrangement uses TRBV4-2 and TRBJ2-7; D possibly corresponds to TRBD1 (5 bases). The CDR3 has 14 residues. Trimming took 2 bases from V and 4 from J, leaving 12 bases between them. From germline, CDR1 is LGHNA and CDR2 YNFKEQ.